This T cell receptor beta chain was recorded in a study of CD8+ T cells in alopecia areata. To note about this clone: Antigen specificity is unknown.

As the sequencing template, cDNA was produced by extracting RNA and reverse transcribing it. Profiling relied on immunoSEQ multiplex PCR, and the TCRdb table lists in-frame clones only, not all of them. The sample has roughly 4,400 clones, around 93% seen once; the top ten hold 15% to 20%. Treatment defined: oral pan-JAK inhibitor, 5-10 mg twice daily. Alopecia areata patients provided lesional scalp punch biopsies and peripheral blood, both collected for the study. General study points: It was less clear whether patients shared TCRs than it was in mice, possibly because of HLA. Tofacitinib delivered significant drops in scalp clonality and in expanded CD8+ clones among the top 100.

The CDR3 sequence is 16 residues long. Germline lookup yields CDR1 SEHNR and CDR2 FQNEAQ (reference sequence). V was clipped by 4 bases and J by 4 bases; unmatched bases: 4. The receptor was derived from a human donor with alopecia areata. The input for sequencing was skin, taken at week 4, from a patient treated with tofacitinib. V and J are TRBV7-9 and TRBJ2-2; the match to TRBD1 covers 12 bases. This chain's CDR3 is CASSSRDRGRTGELFF. The CDR3, as DNA: TGTGCCAGCAGCTCCCGGGACAGGGGGCGCACCGGGGAGCTGTTTTTT.